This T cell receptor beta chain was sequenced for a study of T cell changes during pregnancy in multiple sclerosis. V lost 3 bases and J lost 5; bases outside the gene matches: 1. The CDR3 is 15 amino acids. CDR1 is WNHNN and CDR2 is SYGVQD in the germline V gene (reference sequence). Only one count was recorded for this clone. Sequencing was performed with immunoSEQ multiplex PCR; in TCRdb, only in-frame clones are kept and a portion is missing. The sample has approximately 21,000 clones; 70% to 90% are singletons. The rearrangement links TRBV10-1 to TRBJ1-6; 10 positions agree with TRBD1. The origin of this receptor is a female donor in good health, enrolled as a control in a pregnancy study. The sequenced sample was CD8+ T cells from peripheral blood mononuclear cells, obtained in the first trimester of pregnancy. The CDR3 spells CASSEGTGDNSPLHF. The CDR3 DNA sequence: TGCGCCAGCAGTGAAGGGACAGGGGATAATTCACCCCTCCACTTT.